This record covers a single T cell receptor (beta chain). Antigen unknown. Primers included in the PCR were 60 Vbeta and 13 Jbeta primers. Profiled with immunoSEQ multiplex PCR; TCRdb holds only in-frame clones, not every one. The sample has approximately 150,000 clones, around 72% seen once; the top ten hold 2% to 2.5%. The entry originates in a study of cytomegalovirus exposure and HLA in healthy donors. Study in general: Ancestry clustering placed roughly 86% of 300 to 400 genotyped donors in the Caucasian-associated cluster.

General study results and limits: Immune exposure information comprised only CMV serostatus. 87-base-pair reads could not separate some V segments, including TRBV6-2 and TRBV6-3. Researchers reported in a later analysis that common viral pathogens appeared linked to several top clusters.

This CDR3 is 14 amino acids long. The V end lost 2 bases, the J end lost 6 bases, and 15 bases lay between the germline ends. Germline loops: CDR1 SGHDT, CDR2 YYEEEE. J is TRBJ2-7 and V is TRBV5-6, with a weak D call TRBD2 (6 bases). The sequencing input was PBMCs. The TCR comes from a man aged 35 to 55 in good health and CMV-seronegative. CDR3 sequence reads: CASSFFGRGGEQYF. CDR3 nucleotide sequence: TGTGCCAGCAGCTTTTTTGGTAGGGGAGGCGAGCAGTACTTC.